The 7 T cell receptor beta chains below come from one sample, sequenced in a study of T-cell memory formation after mild COVID-19. MiXCR, run by TCRdb on the 5' RACE reads, gives a single entry per CDR3 protein. This sample has a few hundred thousand distinct CDR3 sequences, with around a fifth found just once. Material: PBMCs or a T cell subset sorted from them (not recorded which). These receptors originate from an adult woman who had mild COVID-19 (a few samples of this study predate the infection). Cell type and time point are not known.

The chain links TRBV7-2 to TRBJ2-5; the D gene could be TRBD1 or TRBD2 (6 bases each). Trimming pared 5 bases from V and 5 bases from J, leaving 12 bases between. In germline, CDR1 is SGHTA, CDR2 FQGNSA. The CDR3 sequence is 13 residues long. This CDR3 is CASSGGRPETQYF. The CDR3 DNA reads as TGTGCCAGCAGCGGGGGGCGGCCGGAGACCCAGTACTTC.

This sequence joins TRBV7-2 and TRBJ1-1, with a weak D call TRBD1 (5 bases). Germline CDR1 and CDR2: SGHTA and FQGNSA. CDR3 length: 16 amino acids. V was trimmed by 3 bases and J by 6 bases, leaving 20 bases between them. The DNA of the CDR3 is TGTGCCAGCAGCTTGTCCGGCTGGAGTAGGGACGCTGAAGCTTTCTTT. Translated, it gives CASSLSGWSRDAEAFF.

This chain uses TRBV7-9 with TRBJ2-7; perhaps TRBD1 as D (6 bases). Trimming pared 3 bases from V and 6 bases from J, leaving 15 bases between. Germline V CDR1 and CDR2: SEHNR, FQNEAQ (reference sequence). The CDR3 is 14 amino acids. CDR3 bases: TGTGCCAGCAGCTTGGTGACAGGTGCCCCCGAGCAGTACTTC. This encodes CASSLVTGAPEQYF.

The rearrangement links TRBV5-1 to TRBJ2-2; D not resolved. Per the germline V gene, CDR1 is SGHRS and CDR2 is YFSETQ. V was pared by 2 bases and J by 9 bases, with 17 bases between. This CDR3 region has 15 residues. CDR3 DNA: TGCGCCAGCAGCTTAAACCCCAACGAGAACTGGGAGCTGTTTTTT. It translates to CASSLNPNENWELFF. The complete variable domain, with remaining parts taken from reference TRBV5-1 and TRBJ2-2, reads KAGVTQTPRYLIKTRGQQVTLSCSPISGHRSVSWYQQTPGQGLQFLFEYFSETQRNKGNFPGRFSGRQFSNSRSEMNVSTLELGDSALYLCASSLNPNENWELFFGEGSRLTVL.

This clonotype came up many times. This chain uses TRBV5-1 with TRBJ2-1; possible D gene TRBD2, 6 bases. This CDR3 has 14 residues. V was pared by 0 bases and J by 4 bases, with 8 bases between. CDR1 and CDR2 from the germline V gene are SGHRS and YFSETQ. The CDR3: CASSLEAGYNEQFF. Written as DNA, the CDR3 is TGCGCCAGCAGCTTGGAGGCGGGATACAATGAGCAGTTCTTC.

The chain recombines TRBV3-1 with TRBJ2-1, with 7 bases lining up with TRBD2. With 6 bases clipped from V and 9 bases from J, the junction kept 14 bases outside the gene matches. Germline CDR1 is LGHDT and CDR2 is YNNKEL (reference sequence). There are 15 residues in the CDR3. Written as DNA, the CDR3 is TGTGCCAGCAGGAAGGGATCGGGGGGATCTGTTGAGCAGTTCTTC. Translating gives CASRKGSGGSVEQFF.

This clonotype appeared a single time. The chain carries TRBV5-1 and TRBJ1-6; a possible D gene is TRBD1 (6 bases). V was pared by 1 base and J by 9 bases, with 14 bases between. CDR1 and CDR2 from the germline V gene are SGHRS and YFSETQ. CDR3 length: 15 amino acids. The DNA of the CDR3 is TGCGCCAGCAGCTTGACAGGGCCGAGGTTTTCACCCCTCCACTTT. Translating gives CASSLTGPRFSPLHF.